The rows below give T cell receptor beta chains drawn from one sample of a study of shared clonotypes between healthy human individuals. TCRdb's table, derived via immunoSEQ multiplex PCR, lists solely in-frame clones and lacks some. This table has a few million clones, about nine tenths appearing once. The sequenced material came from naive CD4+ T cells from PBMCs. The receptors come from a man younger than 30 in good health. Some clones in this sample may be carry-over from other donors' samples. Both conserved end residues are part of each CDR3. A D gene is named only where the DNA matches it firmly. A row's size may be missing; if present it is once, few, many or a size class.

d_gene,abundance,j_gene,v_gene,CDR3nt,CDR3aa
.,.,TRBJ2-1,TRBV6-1,TGTGCCAGCAGTGGGACAGCGATACTAGCCGATGAGCAGTTCTTC,CASSGTAILADEQFF
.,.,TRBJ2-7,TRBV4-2,TGTGCCAGCAGCCAAGGACCCGGGGCCCCCTACGAGCAGTACTTC,CASSQGPGAPYEQYF
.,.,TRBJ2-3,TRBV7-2,TGTGCCAGCAGCTTAGGACTAGTGAACACAGATACGCAGTATTTT,CASSLGLVNTDTQYF
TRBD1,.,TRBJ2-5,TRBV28,TGTGCCACCAGCGTCCTAGGGCACAGGGGTCAAGAGACCCAGTACTTC,CATSVLGHRGQETQYF
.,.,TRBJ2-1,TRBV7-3,TGTGCCAGCAGCTTAACGCCCGGGAGTGCAGGCGAGCAGTTCTTC,CASSLTPGSAGEQFF
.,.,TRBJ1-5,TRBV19,TGTGCCAGTAGTGCCCGTGACAGAGAGCACTATCAGCCCCAGCATTTT,CASSARDREHYQPQHF
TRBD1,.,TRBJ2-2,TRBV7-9,TGTGCCAGCAGCCGTGGGACAGAGCGCACCGGGGAGCTGTTTTTT,CASSRGTERTGELFF
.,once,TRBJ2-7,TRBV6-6,TGTGCCAGCAGTTACTCGTCCAGGTTCTACGAGCAGTACTTC,CASSYSSRFYEQYF
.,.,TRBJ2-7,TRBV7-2,TGTGCCAGCAGCCTGTTCTACGAGCAGTACTTC,CASSLFYEQYF
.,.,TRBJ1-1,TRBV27,TGTGCCAGCAGTTTCTCCCTGGGCGGGACTGAAGCTTTCTTT,CASSFSLGGTEAFF
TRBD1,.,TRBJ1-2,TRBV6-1,TGTGCCAGCAGTGAAGTGGGCAGGGGGGCAGGTGGCTACACCTTC,CASSEVGRGAGGYTF
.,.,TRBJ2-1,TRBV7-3,TGTGCCAGCAGCTTCTCGGAGGGGCTTGAGCAGTTCTTC,CASSFSEGLEQFF
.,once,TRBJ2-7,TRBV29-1,TGCAGCGTTGAAATCCAATCCGACGAGCAGTACTTC,CSVEIQSDEQYF
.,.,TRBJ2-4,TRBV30,TGTGCCTGGAGTAGCGGAACCAAAAACATTCAGTACTTC,CAWSSGTKNIQYF
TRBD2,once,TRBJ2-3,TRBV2,TGTGCCAGCAGTCAGGGGAGTCGAGCGGGAGGCCAGGGAGATACGCAGTATTTT,CASSQGSRAGGQGDTQYF
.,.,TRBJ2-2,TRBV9,TGTGCCAGCAGCGGGGGACTCCCCGGGGAGCTGTTTTTT,CASSGGLPGELFF
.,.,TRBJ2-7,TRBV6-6,TGTGCCAGCCCCCTTCGGATTTCTCGGCAGTACTTC,CASPLRISRQYF
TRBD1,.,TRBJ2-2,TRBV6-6,TGTGCCAGCAGTTTGGACAGGGGTAATACCGGGGAGCTGTTTTTT,CASSLDRGNTGELFF
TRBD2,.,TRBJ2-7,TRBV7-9,TGTGCCAGCTCCTGGGGGGGAGGGCCTTCCTACGAGCAGTACTTC,CASSWGGGPSYEQYF
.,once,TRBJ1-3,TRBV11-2,TGTGCCAGCAGCTTGGGGATGAGCTCTGGAAACACCATATATTTT,CASSLGMSSGNTIYF
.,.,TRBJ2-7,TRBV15,TGTGCCACCAGCAGAAACCTAGGCGCGTACGAGCAGTACTTC,CATSRNLGAYEQYF
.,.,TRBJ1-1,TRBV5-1,TGCGCCAGCAGTCCATTTAACAGCGGAGTTAACACTGAAGCTTTCTTT,CASSPFNSGVNTEAFF
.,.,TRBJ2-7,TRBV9,TGTGCCAGCAGCGTAGGGTCCGGGTACAGCCGAACCTACGAGCAGTACTTC,CASSVGSGYSRTYEQYF
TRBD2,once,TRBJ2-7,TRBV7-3,TGTGCCAGCAGCTTAGGACTAGCGGGAGGCTACGAGCAGTACTTC,CASSLGLAGGYEQYF
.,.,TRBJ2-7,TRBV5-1,TGCGCCAGCAGCTTGGTTGTGGGCATACAGAGCGAGCAGTACTTC,CASSLVVGIQSEQYF
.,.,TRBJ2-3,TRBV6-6,TGTGCCAGCAGTTACTCTAGCTCCCCTATGGGAGATACGCAGTATTTT,CASSYSSSPMGDTQYF
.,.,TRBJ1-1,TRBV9,TGTGCCAGCAGCGTCCGAGGGGTAGGCACTGAAGCTTTCTTT,CASSVRGVGTEAFF
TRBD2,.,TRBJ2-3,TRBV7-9,TGTGCCAGCAGCCGCCAAGCGGGAGAGTTAGATACGCAGTATTTT,CASSRQAGELDTQYF
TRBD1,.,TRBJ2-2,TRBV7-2,TGTGCCAGCAGCTTAGCCTGGACAGGGGACACCGGGGAGCTGTTTTTT,CASSLAWTGDTGELFF
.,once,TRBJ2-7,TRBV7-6,TGTGCCAGCAGCCAAGCCGGGGCCGGGGCCTACGAGCAGTACTTC,CASSQAGAGAYEQYF
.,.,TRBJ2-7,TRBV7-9,TGTGCCAGCAGCAGGGGAGGCACCTACGAGCAGTACTTC,CASSRGGTYEQYF
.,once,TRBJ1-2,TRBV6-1,TGTGCCAGCAGCGACCGCAACTATGGCTACACCTTC,CASSDRNYGYTF
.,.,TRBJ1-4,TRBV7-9,TGTGCCAGCAGCGCCGACCTAGGTGAAAAACTGTTTTTT,CASSADLGEKLFF
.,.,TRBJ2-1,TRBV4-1,TGCGCCAGCAGCCAAGACGGGGGTGAGACAGGACGTGGTTACAATGAGCAGTTCTTC,CASSQDGGETGRGYNEQFF
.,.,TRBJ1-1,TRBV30,TGTGCCTGGAGTCCAGACCTAAATAGCCTTGAAGCTTTCTTT,CAWSPDLNSLEAFF
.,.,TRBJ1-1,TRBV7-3,TGTGCCAGCAGCTCACAGGGAGGGGACACTGAAGCTTTCTTT,CASSSQGGDTEAFF
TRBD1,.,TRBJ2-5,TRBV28,TGTGCCAGCAGTTTATGGAAAGGACAGGGTGTGGAGACCCAGTACTTC,CASSLWKGQGVETQYF
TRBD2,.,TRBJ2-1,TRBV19,TGTGCCAGCACCCCCAGGGCGGGAGTATACAATGAGCAGTTCTTC,CASTPRAGVYNEQFF
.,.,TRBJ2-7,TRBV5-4,TGTGCCAGCAGCTTGAACTCTTTCACGGGATATAGCTACGAGCAGTACTTC,CASSLNSFTGYSYEQYF
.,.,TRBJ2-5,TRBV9,TGTGCCAGCACCAAGCGCCCGGGGGACGGGGCTCCGGGAGCAGAGACCCAGTACTTC,CASTKRPGDGAPGAETQYF
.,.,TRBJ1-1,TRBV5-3,TGTGCCAGAAGCTTCGATGGTCGTTGCTTCTTT,CARSFDGRCFF
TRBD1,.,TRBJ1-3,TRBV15,TGTGCCACCAGCAGGTCAAGACAGGGTCGTTCTGGAAACACCATATATTTT,CATSRSRQGRSGNTIYF
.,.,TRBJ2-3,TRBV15,TGTGCCACCAGCAGAGATCCGGGATCGGATACGCAGTATTTT,CATSRDPGSDTQYF
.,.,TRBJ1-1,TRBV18,TGTGCCAGCTCACCACCAGGGACTCAGAACACTGAAGCTTTCTTT,CASSPPGTQNTEAFF
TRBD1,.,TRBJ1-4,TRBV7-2,TGTGCCAGCAGCTTAGGGGGACAGGGTTCGGAAAAACTGTTTTTT,CASSLGGQGSEKLFF
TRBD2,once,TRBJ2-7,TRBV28,TGTGCCAGCACCCGGCGGGAGGGCGAGCAGTACTTC,CASTRREGEQYF
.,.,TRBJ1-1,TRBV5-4,TGTGCCAGCAGCTTCGGACTGAGGAACACTGAAGCTTTCTTT,CASSFGLRNTEAFF